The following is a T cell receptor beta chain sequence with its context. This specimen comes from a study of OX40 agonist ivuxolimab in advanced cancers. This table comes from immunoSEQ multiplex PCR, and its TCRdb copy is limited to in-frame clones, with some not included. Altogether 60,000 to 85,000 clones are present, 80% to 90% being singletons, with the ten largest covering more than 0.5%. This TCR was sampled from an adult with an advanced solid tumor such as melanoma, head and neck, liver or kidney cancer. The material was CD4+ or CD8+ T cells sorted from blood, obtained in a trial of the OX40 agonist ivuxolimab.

CDR3 protein: CASSFRDGFTGSNEQFF. Here the CDR3 DNA reads TGCGCCAGCAGCTTCAGGGACGGCTTTACAGGGAGCAATGAGCAGTTCTTC. This chain links TRBV5-1 with TRBJ2-1; a weak D match, TRBD1 (6 bases). V was clipped by 2 bases and J by 6 bases, with 21 bases between them. The CDR3 is 17 amino acids. Germline-derived CDR1 and CDR2 are SGHRS and YFSETQ.